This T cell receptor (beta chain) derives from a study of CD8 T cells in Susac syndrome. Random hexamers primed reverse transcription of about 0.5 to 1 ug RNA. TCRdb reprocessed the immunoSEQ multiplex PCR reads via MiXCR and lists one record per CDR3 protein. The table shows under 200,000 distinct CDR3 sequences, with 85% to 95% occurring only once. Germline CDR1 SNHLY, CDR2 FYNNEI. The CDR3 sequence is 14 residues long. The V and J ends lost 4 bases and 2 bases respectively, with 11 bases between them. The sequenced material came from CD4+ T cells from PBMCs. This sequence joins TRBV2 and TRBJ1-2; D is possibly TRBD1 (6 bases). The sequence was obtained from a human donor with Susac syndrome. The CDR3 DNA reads TGTGCCAGCAGTGGTTACAGGGTAAACTATGGCTACACCTTC. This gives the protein CASSGYRVNYGYTF.